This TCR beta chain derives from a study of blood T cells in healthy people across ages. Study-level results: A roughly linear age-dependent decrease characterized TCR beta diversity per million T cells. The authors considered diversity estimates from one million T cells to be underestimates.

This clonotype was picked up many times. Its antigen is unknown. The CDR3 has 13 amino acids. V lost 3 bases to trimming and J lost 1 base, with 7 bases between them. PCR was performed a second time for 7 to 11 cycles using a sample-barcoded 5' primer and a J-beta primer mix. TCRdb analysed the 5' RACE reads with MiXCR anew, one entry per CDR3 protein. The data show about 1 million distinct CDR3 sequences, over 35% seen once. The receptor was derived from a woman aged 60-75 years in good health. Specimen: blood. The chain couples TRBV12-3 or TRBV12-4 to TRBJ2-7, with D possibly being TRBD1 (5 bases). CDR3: CASSFGASYEQYF. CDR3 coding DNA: TGTGCCAGCAGTTTTGGGGCATCCTACGAGCAGTACTTC.